The table lists the clone carrying this T cell receptor (beta chain) with a few counts. Its matching antigen is unknown. Germline and junction disagree at one end, which may indicate a read error. These data belong to a study of neurological immune-mediated disorders. CDR3 size: 17 residues. Germline V CDR1 and CDR2: MGHRA, YSYEKL. Study-level points and caveats: Across subjects, no CDR3 amino acid sequence appeared in expanded clones of more than one subject, a finding that suggested private repertoires in all groups. The most TCR clonal expansion was seen in HTLV-1-associated myelopathy, and the least was seen in multiple sclerosis, which fell below healthy controls.

5'RACE employing 10-nucleotide random UMIs yielded the cDNA. TCRdb re-analysed the 5' RACE reads in MiXCR, keeping a single row per CDR3 protein. Of about 58,000 distinct CDR3 sequences detected, 3.6% appear once; the ten largest clones hold around 1.5%. The receptor was isolated from a man aged 25-45 years with multiple sclerosis. Sequencing used PBMCs. V usage is TRBV4-1 and J usage is TRBJ1-5; the D gene is possibly TRBD1 (5 bases). The CDR3 sequence: CASSQRWGQNSNQPQNF. CDR3 coding DNA: TGCGCCAGCAGCCAAAGGTGGGGCCAGAATAGCAATCAGCCCCAGAATTTT.